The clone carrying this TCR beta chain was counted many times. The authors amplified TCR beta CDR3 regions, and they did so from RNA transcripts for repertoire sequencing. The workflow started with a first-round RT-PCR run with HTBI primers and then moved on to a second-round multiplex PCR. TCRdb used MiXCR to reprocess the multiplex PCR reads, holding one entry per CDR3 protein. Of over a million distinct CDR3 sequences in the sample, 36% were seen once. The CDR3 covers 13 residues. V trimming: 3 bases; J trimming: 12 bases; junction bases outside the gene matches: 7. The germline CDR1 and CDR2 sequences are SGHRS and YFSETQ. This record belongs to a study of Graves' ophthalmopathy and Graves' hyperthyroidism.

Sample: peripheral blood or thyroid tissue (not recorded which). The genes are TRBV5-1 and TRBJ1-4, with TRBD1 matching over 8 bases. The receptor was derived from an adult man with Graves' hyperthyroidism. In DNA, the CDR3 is TGCGCCAGCAGCTCCGGTGACAGGGGAGAACTGTTTTTT. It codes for CASSSGDRGELFF.